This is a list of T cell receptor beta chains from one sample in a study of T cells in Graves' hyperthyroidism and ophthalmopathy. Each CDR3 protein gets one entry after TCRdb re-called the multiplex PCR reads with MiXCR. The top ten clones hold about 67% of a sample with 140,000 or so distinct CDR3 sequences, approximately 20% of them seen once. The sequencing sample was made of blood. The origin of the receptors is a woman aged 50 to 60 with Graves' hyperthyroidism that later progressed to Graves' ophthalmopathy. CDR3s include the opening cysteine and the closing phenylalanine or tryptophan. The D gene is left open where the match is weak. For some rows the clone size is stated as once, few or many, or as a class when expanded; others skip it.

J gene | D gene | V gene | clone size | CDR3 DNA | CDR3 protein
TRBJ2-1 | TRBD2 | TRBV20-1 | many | TGCAGTGCTAGACCCCCGGGAGGGAGGTCCTACAATGAGCAGTTCTTC | CSARPPGGRSYNEQFF
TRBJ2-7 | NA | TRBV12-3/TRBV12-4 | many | TGTGCCAGCAGAGGACAGGTCGGGGGGGGTTTCGAGCAGTACTTC | CASRGQVGGGFEQYF
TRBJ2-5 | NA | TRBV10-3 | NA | TGTGCCATCAGTGGTTCCCGCACCGGGACTAAGGGAGGGGGGACCCAGTACTTC | CAISGSRTGTKGGGTQYF
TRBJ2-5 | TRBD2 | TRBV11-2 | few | TGTGCCAGCAGCTTAGTTTTTGGGACTATAGAGACCCAGTACTTC | CASSLVFGTIETQYF
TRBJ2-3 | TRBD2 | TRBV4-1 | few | TGCGCCAGCAGCCAAGCAGGCGGGAGGGCCGGAACAGATACGCAGTATTTT | CASSQAGGRAGTDTQYF
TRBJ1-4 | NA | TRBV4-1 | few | TGCGCCAGCAGCCAAGGAGAAGCTAATGAAAAACTGTTTTTT | CASSQGEANEKLFF
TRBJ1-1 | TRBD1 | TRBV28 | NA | TGTGCCAGCAGCCAAGGGGCACAGGGGGCGGGCACTGAAGCTTTCTTT | CASSQGAQGAGTEAFF
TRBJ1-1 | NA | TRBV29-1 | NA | TGCAGCGTTGCGCAGGTTGAAGCTTTCTTT | CSVAQVEAFF
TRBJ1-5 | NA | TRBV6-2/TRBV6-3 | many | TGTGCCAGCAGTCACCCGGCCGCCGGCCGAGGGAGCAATCAGCCCCAGCATTTT | CASSHPAAGRGSNQPQHF
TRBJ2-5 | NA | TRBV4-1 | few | TGCGCCAGCAGCCAATTTGACGGCCGGGCGGAGACCCAGTACTTC | CASSQFDGRAETQYF
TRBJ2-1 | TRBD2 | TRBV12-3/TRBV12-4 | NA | TGTGCCAGCAGGGCGGAGACTAGCGGGAGGGCCCTCGATGAGCAGTTCTTC | CASRAETSGRALDEQFF
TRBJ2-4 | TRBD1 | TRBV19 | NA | TGTGCCACCGGGGGCGGGACAGGGTACATTCAGTACTTC | CATGGGTGYIQYF
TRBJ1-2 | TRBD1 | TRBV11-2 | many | TGTGCCAGCAGCTTATACACAGGGGGCATTGTCTATGGCTACACCTTC | CASSLYTGGIVYGYTF
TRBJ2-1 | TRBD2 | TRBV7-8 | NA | TGTGCCAGCAGCCCCGGGACTAGCACCTATGAGCAGTTCTTC | CASSPGTSTYEQFF